This entry describes one T cell receptor beta chain. Its antigen remains unknown. The source of the sample is a study of T cell responses to AZD1222 COVID-19 vaccine. Study-wide results and limits: Unmutated variant regions are reportedly the target of nearly half of TCRs that are spike-specific.

Trimming removed 5 bases from V and 5 bases from J; junction bases left unmatched: 10. This CDR3 is built from 15 residues. Germline CDR1 is MNHEY and CDR2 is SMNVEV (reference sequence). TCRdb's table, derived via immunoSEQ multiplex PCR, lists solely in-frame clones and lacks some. Of about 92,000 clones detected, around 90% appear once; the ten largest clones hold about 24%. This material consisted of peripheral blood, taken on day 0 of AZD1222 vaccination. This TCR came from an adult in good health. This sequence joins TRBV27 and TRBJ1-1; 8 bases agree with TRBD1. CDR3: CASSPLDTGGTEAFF. As DNA, the CDR3 is TGTGCCAGCAGTCCACTAGATACAGGGGGGACTGAAGCTTTCTTT.